The rows below give T cell receptor beta chains drawn from one sample of a study of cytomegalovirus exposure and HLA in healthy donors. TCRdb's table, derived via immunoSEQ multiplex PCR, lists solely in-frame clones and lacks some. The profile shows over 85,000 clones, 63% of them singletons. Input material: PBMCs. Source of these receptors: a human donor in good health. The CDR3 runs from the conserved cysteine through the conserved F or W. Fields, in order: clone size, J gene, V gene, D gene, CDR3 protein, CDR3 DNA. D genes are given only for firm matches. Not every row has a clone size; where given, it reads once, few, many or a size class.

>-|TRBJ2-3|TRBV15|-
CATSRDSRGTDTQYF
TGTGCCACCAGCAGAGATTCGCGGGGCACAGATACGCAGTATTTT
>once|TRBJ2-5|TRBV4-1|-
CASRPTGFAQETQYF
TGCGCCAGCAGACCCACAGGGTTCGCCCAAGAGACCCAGTACTTC
>-|TRBJ1-1|TRBV28|-
CASSFTGYMNTEAFF
TGTGCCAGCAGTTTCACAGGGTACATGAACACTGAAGCTTTCTTT
>once|TRBJ2-3|TRBV18|TRBD2
CASSPGLAGGTFGTDTQYF
TGTGCCAGCTCACCGGGACTAGCGGGAGGCACCTTCGGCACAGATACGCAGTATTTT
>-|TRBJ2-7|TRBV7-8|-
CASSLDGGYEQYF
TGTGCCAGCAGCTTAGACGGTGGCTACGAGCAGTACTTC
>few|TRBJ1-1|TRBV2|-
CAGRAVNTEAFF
TGTGCCGGGAGGGCGGTGAACACTGAAGCTTTCTTT
>-|TRBJ1-2|TRBV30|-
CAWSPGQSGYTF
TGTGCCTGGAGTCCGGGACAAAGTGGCTACACCTTC
>-|TRBJ1-2|TRBV25-1|-
CASSELPRQSPYTF
TGTGCCAGCAGTGAACTACCTCGACAGTCCCCCTACACCTTC
>-|TRBJ2-3|TRBV7-9|TRBD2
CASSLGSTSADTQYF
TGTGCCAGCAGCTTAGGTTCGACTAGCGCCGATACGCAGTATTTT
>-|TRBJ1-2|TRBV7-6|TRBD1
CASSLMRRQGGSSYGYTF
TGTGCCAGCAGCTTAATGCGGCGACAGGGAGGCTCCTCTTATGGCTACACCTTC
>-|TRBJ1-1|TRBV11-2|-
CASSLKQGRNTEAFF
TGTGCCAGCAGCTTAAAACAGGGAAGGAACACTGAAGCTTTCTTT
>few|TRBJ2-7|TRBV19|TRBD2
CASRASGGGFEQYF
TGTGCCAGTAGAGCTAGCGGGGGGGGCTTCGAGCAGTACTTC
>-|TRBJ1-1|TRBV5-1|-
CASSLGGREIRTEAFF
TGCGCCAGCAGCCTGGGGGGGCGTGAAATCCGCACTGAAGCTTTCTTT
>-|TRBJ2-1|TRBV30|-
CAWSAGTINEQFF
TGTGCCTGGAGTGCCGGAACTATCAATGAGCAGTTCTTC
>-|TRBJ1-4|TRBV5-6|-
CASSFRVRFNEKLFF
TGTGCCAGCAGCTTCAGGGTGAGGTTTAATGAAAAACTGTTTTTT
>-|TRBJ2-2|TRBV19|TRBD2
CASSIVRTSGRARDAGELFF
TGTGCCAGTAGTATAGTGAGGACTAGCGGGAGGGCCAGGGATGCCGGGGAGCTGTTTTTT
>-|TRBJ2-7|TRBV4-1|TRBD1
CASSTRTGDIYEQYF
TGCGCCAGCAGCACCCGGACAGGGGACATCTACGAGCAGTACTTC
>-|TRBJ2-3|TRBV11-3|TRBD1
CASSPGQGATDTQYF
TGTGCCAGCAGCCCCGGACAGGGGGCGACAGATACGCAGTATTTT
>-|TRBJ2-7|TRBV11-2|TRBD2
CASSPLSGRIYEQYF
TGTGCCAGCAGCCCACTCAGCGGGAGAATCTACGAGCAGTACTTC
>-|TRBJ2-2|TRBV6-5|TRBD2
CASRRTSGNHGELFF
TGTGCCAGCAGACGGACTAGCGGAAACCACGGGGAGCTGTTTTTT
>-|TRBJ2-6|TRBV18|TRBD1
CASSPGQAPSGANVLTF
TGTGCCAGCTCACCCGGACAGGCGCCCTCTGGGGCCAACGTCCTGACTTTC
>-|TRBJ2-1|TRBV7-9|TRBD2
CASSSTQLAGVSYNEQFF
TGTGCCAGCAGCTCAACTCAACTAGCGGGAGTTTCCTACAATGAGCAGTTCTTC
>few|TRBJ1-4|TRBV5-5|TRBD1
CASAPGQGARLREKLFF
TGTGCCAGCGCCCCGGGACAGGGGGCTAGGTTGCGGGAAAAACTGTTTTTT
>-|TRBJ2-1|TRBV4-1|TRBD2
CASSQGLADYNEQFF
TGCGCCAGCAGCCAAGGGCTAGCGGACTACAATGAGCAGTTCTTC
>-|TRBJ2-1|TRBV5-8|-
CASSFGATLTYNEQFF
TGTGCCAGCAGCTTTGGGGCTACTTTAACCTACAATGAGCAGTTCTTC
>-|TRBJ2-7|TRBV7-6|-
CASSLDPGSYEQYF
TGTGCCAGCAGCTTAGACCCAGGGTCGTACGAGCAGTACTTC
>-|TRBJ2-7|TRBV5-1|-
CASSSRGNSYEQYF
TGCGCCAGCAGCTCCAGGGGAAACTCCTACGAGCAGTACTTC
>-|TRBJ2-7|TRBV19|-
CASSIVSGDEQYF
TGTGCCAGTAGTATTGTTTCAGGGGACGAGCAGTACTTC
>few|TRBJ1-4|TRBV18|-
CASSSSRSEKLFF
TGTGCCAGCTCATCCTCCCGGAGTGAAAAACTGTTTTTT
>-|TRBJ2-1|TRBV6-5|-
CASSYSVAGYNNEQFF
TGTGCCAGCAGTTACTCGGTCGCAGGGTATAACAATGAGCAGTTCTTC
>-|TRBJ2-5|TRBV5-4|-
CASSSSLDGETQYF
TGTGCCAGCAGCTCCTCCCTTGACGGGGAGACCCAGTACTTC
>-|TRBJ2-3|TRBV7-3|-
CASSSPESSTDTQYF
TGTGCCAGCAGCTCCCCCGAGTCTTCCACAGATACGCAGTATTTT
>-|TRBJ2-2|TRBV7-9|TRBD2
CASSLGTSGNTGELFF
TGTGCCAGCAGCCTCGGGACTAGCGGGAACACCGGGGAGCTGTTTTTT
>-|TRBJ2-7|TRBV19|TRBD1
CASSFDRGENEQYF
TGTGCCAGTAGTTTCGACAGGGGAGAAAACGAGCAGTACTTC
>-|TRBJ2-3|TRBV30|TRBD2
CAWRWREGTDTQYF
TGTGCCTGGAGATGGCGGGAGGGCACAGATACGCAGTATTTT
>-|TRBJ1-1|TRBV30|-
CAWTSLRVGSTEAFF
TGTGCCTGGACGTCCCTGAGGGTGGGGAGCACTGAAGCTTTCTTT
>-|TRBJ2-5|TRBV10-3|-
CAISESGQQETQYF
TGTGCCATCAGTGAGTCAGGACAGCAAGAGACCCAGTACTTC